This is a list of T cell receptor beta chains from one sample in a study of T cell responses to AZD1222 COVID-19 vaccine. Sequencing used immunoSEQ multiplex PCR; TCRdb keeps in-frame clones, though not all of them. The sample carries approximately 190,000 clones, approximately 91% recorded once. The sequenced sample was peripheral blood, obtained on day 0 of AZD1222 vaccination. The receptors were sampled from an adult in good health. Both conserved end residues are part of each CDR3. D genes are given only for firm matches. Clone size is given for some rows only: seen once, a few or many times, or a class if the clone is expanded.

clone_size	v_call	j_call	d_call	cdr3_nt	cdr3_aa
-	TRBV27	TRBJ2-7	TRBD2	TGTGCCAGCAGGAAGACTAGCGGGAATTGGAACTTCCCCGAGCAGTACTTC	CASRKTSGNWNFPEQYF
-	TRBV7-3	TRBJ2-2	TRBD1	TGTGCCAGCGCGTTACCCGGGACAGGGGCAATCCCGAGACAGAACACCGGGGAGCTGTTTTTT	CASALPGTGAIPRQNTGELFF
-	TRBV28	TRBJ2-3	-	TGTGCCAGCAGTTTACCCCCCCGGGATACGCAGTATTTT	CASSLPPRDTQYF
once	TRBV28	TRBJ2-7	-	TGTGCCAGCACCCGGGCCCGAGGCTACGAGCAGTACTTC	CASTRARGYEQYF
-	TRBV3-1/TRBV3-2	TRBJ2-7	TRBD1	TGTGCCAGCAGCCAAGCTCGAAACCACAGGGGTTCAGGGCAGTACTTC	CASSQARNHRGSGQYF
once	TRBV7-3	TRBJ2-1	TRBD2	TGTGCCAGCAGCCCGACTAGCGACTACAATGAGCAGTTCTTC	CASSPTSDYNEQFF
once	TRBV3-1/TRBV3-2	TRBJ1-2	-	TGTGCCAGCAGCCAAGACAAATCCCAGGGATTGATCGACTATGGCTACACCTTC	CASSQDKSQGLIDYGYTF
-	TRBV10-3	TRBJ1-1	TRBD1	TGTGCCATCAGGAAACAGGGGGCGCTTTCTTCTGAAGCTTTCTTT	CAIRKQGALSSEAFF
-	TRBV6-5	TRBJ2-3	TRBD1	TGTGCCAGCAGGGTACAGGGGGACAGGGATACGCAGTATTTT	CASRVQGDRDTQYF
once	TRBV4-3	TRBJ1-6	TRBD1	TGCGCCAGCAGCCAAAGTCTTTCGGGGACAGGGCTTTCACCCCTCCACTTT	CASSQSLSGTGLSPLHF
-	TRBV4-3	TRBJ2-1	-	TGCGCCAGCAGCCAAGGAAGGGGGGGATACAATGAGCAGTTCTTC	CASSQGRGGYNEQFF
-	TRBV5-1	TRBJ1-2	-	TGCGCCAGTGACCTGGGACTGGGGACCAATGGCTACACCTTC	CASDLGLGTNGYTF
-	TRBV18	TRBJ2-1	-	TGTGCCAGCTCACCCCCAGGGACCCCCTACAATGAGCAGTTCTTC	CASSPPGTPYNEQFF
-	TRBV23-1	TRBJ1-4	TRBD1	TGCGCCAGCAGTCCCAGACCAACCGGGACAGGGGAAAAACTGTTTTTT	CASSPRPTGTGEKLFF
-	TRBV29-1	TRBJ2-5	TRBD2	TGCAGCGGTCGTTGGCGGGGGGGCTTCGAGACCCAGTACTTC	CSGRWRGGFETQYF
-	TRBV13	TRBJ1-2	TRBD1	TGTGCCAGTACAGGGGTAAGAGGCTACACCTTC	CASTGVRGYTF
-	TRBV11-2	TRBJ2-7	TRBD1	TGTGCCAGCAGCCTGGGACAGTCCTACGAGCAGTACTTC	CASSLGQSYEQYF
-	TRBV5-1	TRBJ1-2	-	TGCGCCAGCAGCTTGGGATCCGCAACTTATGGCTACACCTTC	CASSLGSATYGYTF
-	TRBV3-1/TRBV3-2	TRBJ1-2	TRBD1	TGTGCCAGCAGGTTGGGGACAGAGCCTGCCTACACCTTC	CASRLGTEPAYTF
-	TRBV18	TRBJ1-4	TRBD1	TGTGCCAGCTCACCGCCACAGACAGGGGGTAATGAAAAACTGTTTTTT	CASSPPQTGGNEKLFF
-	TRBV18	TRBJ1-2	TRBD1	TGTGCCAGCTCACCACTGCCTACGGCGCCAGGGGGCTATGGCTACACCTTC	CASSPLPTAPGGYGYTF
-	TRBV5-4	TRBJ2-5	-	TGTGCCAGCAGCACTGGGCTCCAAGAGACCCAGTACTTC	CASSTGLQETQYF
-	TRBV19	TRBJ1-1	-	TGTGCCAGTAGTACCCTGGGACTCTCCGGGACCACTGAAGCTTTCTTT	CASSTLGLSGTTEAFF
-	TRBV15	TRBJ1-5	-	TGTGCCACCAGCAGAGATTTGGGGAATCAGCCCCAGCATTTT	CATSRDLGNQPQHF
once	TRBV25-1	TRBJ1-1	-	TGTGCCAGCAGTGGAGACAGGCTTGAAGCTTTCTTT	CASSGDRLEAFF
-	TRBV18	TRBJ2-7	TRBD1	TGTGCCAGCTCCAGGGGGACAGGGGCCTACGAGCAGTACTTC	CASSRGTGAYEQYF
-	TRBV13	TRBJ1-5	-	TGTGCCAGCAGCTCTAGAGACCAAGCCGGTCAGCCCCAGCATTTT	CASSSRDQAGQPQHF
-	TRBV7-2	TRBJ1-6	TRBD1	TGTGCCAGCAGCGAACTGGGACAGGAAAATTCACCCCTCCACTTT	CASSELGQENSPLHF
once	TRBV18	TRBJ2-7	-	TGTGCCAGCTCACCAGCAGGGGGAGGTGAGCAGTACTTC	CASSPAGGGEQYF
-	TRBV5-1	TRBJ2-7	TRBD2	TGCGCCAGCAGCTTGTCGGGGGGGCGCGGGTACGAGCAGTACTTC	CASSLSGGRGYEQYF